This T cell receptor (beta chain) was sequenced in a study of early T cells in non-severe SARS-CoV-2 infection (dated by TCRdb to about 2021). In terms of the full investigation: Bulk RNA from unsorted whole blood was used for TCR sequencing, so alpha and beta chains could not be paired.

Library preparation used 5' RACE. For sequencing, a NextSeq 500 was employed. In the TCR library protocol, unique molecular identifiers were attached to individual cDNA molecules to correct for PCR bias and sequencing error. TCR alpha and beta chains were both sequenced, and the abundances of alpha and beta sequences in each sample were closely correlated with each other. For the original study's pipeline: Decombinator V4 was used to annotate the V gene, J gene and CDR3 of the TCR sequences. Expanded TCRs were defined as changing significantly between any two time points under a Poisson model with p below 0.0001. TCR abundances were normalised to the total number of TCRs sequenced per sample and were expressed as counts per million. A search of VDJdb, accessed on 1 November 2021, was run for TCRs annotated to CMV, EBV and SARS-CoV-2, with TCRs annotated for multiple antigens excluded. The public reads were run again by TCRdb, first through fastp at Q25 and then through MiXCR, and only productive beta chains were kept. Each record represents a unique CDR3 protein, reported with the most common genes and DNA among its rows. TCRdb assigned the V and J calls; the authors' analysis was not used. This sample gives 80,000 to 95,000 distinct CDR3 sequences in total; less than 15% of them show up just once. The biggest ten clones account for 5% to 7% of the sample.

This was a case-control study nested in a cohort of healthcare workers in London, UK, who had nasopharyngeal swab PCR tests and blood samples taken every week. Between 23 and 31 March 2020, the week of the UK lockdown, healthcare workers were enrolled and then followed up weekly for as long as 16 weeks. Regarding this clonotype: Its antigen is still unknown. One base away there is no much larger clone; base qualities are not given.

Paper-wide results and their limitations: VDJdb matching was skewed toward anti-spike CD8 responses and likely underestimated virus-specific expansions by missing private and CD4 specificities.

Material for sequencing was whole blood. The source is an adult who was a healthcare worker with PCR-confirmed SARS-CoV-2 infection or an uninfected control (not recorded which).

The sequenced DNA: TGTGCCAGCAGTACCCCCGGAAATTCACCCCTCCACTTT. Its amino acids are CASSTPGNSPLHF. The sequence links TRBV6-6 to TRBJ1-6; a confident D gene designation cannot be given. The CDR3 has 13 amino acids, counting the end cysteine and phenylalanine. The entry retains the CDR3 DNA only, 39 bases that are in frame from base 1. The germline V gene (reference sequence) sets CDR1 to MNHNY and CDR2 to SVGAGI. Trimming costs V 5 bases and J 7 bases, and their ends lie 9 bases apart.